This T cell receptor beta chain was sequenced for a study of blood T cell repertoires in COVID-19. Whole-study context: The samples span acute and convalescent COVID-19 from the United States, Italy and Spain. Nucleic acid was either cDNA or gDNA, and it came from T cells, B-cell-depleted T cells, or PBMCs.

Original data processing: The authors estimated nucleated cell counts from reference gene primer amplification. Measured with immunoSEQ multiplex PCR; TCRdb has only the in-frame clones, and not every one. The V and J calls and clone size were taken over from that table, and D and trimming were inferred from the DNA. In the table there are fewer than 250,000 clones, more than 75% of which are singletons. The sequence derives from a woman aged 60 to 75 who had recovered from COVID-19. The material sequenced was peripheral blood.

The CDR3 nucleotides are TGTGCCACCCCCGGGACCGGGGGCTACGAGCAGTACTTC. It encodes CATPGTGGYEQYF. The V call is TRBV2, the J call TRBJ2-7, with D possibly matching TRBD2 (6 bases). This CDR3 comprises 13 residues. Deletions cut 10 bases from V and 3 bases from J, with 16 bases between. The germline V gene encodes CDR1 SNHLY and CDR2 FYNNEI. The whole variable domain, remainder taken from reference TRBV2 and TRBJ2-7, is EPEVTQTPSHQVTQMGQEVILRCVPISNHLYFYWYRQILGQKVEFLVSFYNNEISEKSEIFDDQFSVERPDGSNFTLKIRSTKLEDSAMYFCATPGTGGYEQYFGPGTRLTVT.